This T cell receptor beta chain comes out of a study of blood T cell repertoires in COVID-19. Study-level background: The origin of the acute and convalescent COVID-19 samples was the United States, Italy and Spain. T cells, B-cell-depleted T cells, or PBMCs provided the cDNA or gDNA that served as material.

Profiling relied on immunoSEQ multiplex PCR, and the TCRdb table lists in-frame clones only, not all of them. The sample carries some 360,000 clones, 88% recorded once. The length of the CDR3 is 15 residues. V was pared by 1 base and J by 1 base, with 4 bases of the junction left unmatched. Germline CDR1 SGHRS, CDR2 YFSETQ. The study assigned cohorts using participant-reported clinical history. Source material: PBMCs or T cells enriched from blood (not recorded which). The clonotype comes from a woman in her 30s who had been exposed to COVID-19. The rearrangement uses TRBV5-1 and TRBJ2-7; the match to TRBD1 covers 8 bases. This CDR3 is CASSLTWDRSYEQYF. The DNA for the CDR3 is TGCGCCAGCAGCTTGACCTGGGACAGGTCCTACGAGCAGTACTTC.